This T cell receptor beta chain stems from a study of OX40 agonist ivuxolimab in advanced cancers. Turning to the study itself: Ivuxolimab was administered intravenously to patients at 0.01 to 10 mg/kg every 2 weeks. Hepatocellular carcinoma, melanoma, renal cell or head and neck cancer was diagnosed in the dose-escalation patients. Whole-study results and caveats: Antigen specificity remained undetermined for the expanded peripheral T cells. Expanded clones were, on average, more numerous in CD8+ T cells than in CD4+.

Regarding this clone: Its antigen is still unknown.

The germline V gene encodes CDR1 LNHNV and CDR2 YYDKDF (reference sequence). This CDR3 has 14 residues. Trimming took 0 bases from V and 1 from J, leaving 6 bases between them. Sequencing used immunoSEQ multiplex PCR; TCRdb keeps in-frame clones, though not all of them. The sample lists 65,000 to 70,000 clones, around 89% occurring once. The sequences come from CD4+ or CD8+ T cells sorted from blood, collected in a trial of the OX40 agonist ivuxolimab. This chain uses TRBV15 with TRBJ1-1; D ambiguous. The origin of this receptor is an adult with an advanced solid tumor such as melanoma, head and neck, liver or kidney cancer. DNA for the CDR3: TGTGCCACCAGCAGAGATGGCGGGAACACTGAAGCTTTCTTT. It encodes CATSRDGGNTEAFF.